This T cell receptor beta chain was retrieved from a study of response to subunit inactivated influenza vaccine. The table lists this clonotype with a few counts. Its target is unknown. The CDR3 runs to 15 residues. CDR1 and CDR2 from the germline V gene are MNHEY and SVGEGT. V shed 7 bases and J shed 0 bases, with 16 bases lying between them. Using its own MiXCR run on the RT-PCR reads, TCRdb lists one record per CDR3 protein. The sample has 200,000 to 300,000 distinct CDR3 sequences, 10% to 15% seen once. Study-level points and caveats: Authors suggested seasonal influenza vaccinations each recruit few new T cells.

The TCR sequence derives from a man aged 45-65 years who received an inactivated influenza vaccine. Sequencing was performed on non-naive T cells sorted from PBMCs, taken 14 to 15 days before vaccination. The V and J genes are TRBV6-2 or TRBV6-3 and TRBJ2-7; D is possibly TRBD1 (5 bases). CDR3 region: CASTTSRGLSYEQYF. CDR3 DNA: TGTGCCAGCACCACCTCAAGGGGCCTCTCCTACGAGCAGTACTTC.